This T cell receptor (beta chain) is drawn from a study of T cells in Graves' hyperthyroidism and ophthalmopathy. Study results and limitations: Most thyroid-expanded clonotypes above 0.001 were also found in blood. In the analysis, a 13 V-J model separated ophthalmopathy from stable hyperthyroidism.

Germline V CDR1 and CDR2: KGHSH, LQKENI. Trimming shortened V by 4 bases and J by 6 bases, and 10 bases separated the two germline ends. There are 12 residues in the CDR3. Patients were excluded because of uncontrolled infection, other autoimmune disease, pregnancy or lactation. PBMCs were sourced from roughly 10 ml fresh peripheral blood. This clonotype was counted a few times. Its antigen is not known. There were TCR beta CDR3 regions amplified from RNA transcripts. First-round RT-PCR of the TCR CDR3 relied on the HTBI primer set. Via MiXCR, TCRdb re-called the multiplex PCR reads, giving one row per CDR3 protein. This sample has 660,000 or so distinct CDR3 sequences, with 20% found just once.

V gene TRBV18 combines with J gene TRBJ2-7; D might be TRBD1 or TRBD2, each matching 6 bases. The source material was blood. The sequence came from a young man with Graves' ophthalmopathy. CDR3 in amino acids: CASSQGGAEQYF. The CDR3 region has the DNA TGTGCCAGCTCACAGGGGGGTGCCGAGCAGTACTTC. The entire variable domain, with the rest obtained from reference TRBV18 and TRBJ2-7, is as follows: NAGVMQNPRHLVRRRGQEARLRCSPMKGHSHVYWYRQLPEEGLKFMVYLQKENIIDESGMPKERFSAEFPKEGPSILRIQQVVRGDSAAYFCASSQGGAEQYFGPGTRLTVT.